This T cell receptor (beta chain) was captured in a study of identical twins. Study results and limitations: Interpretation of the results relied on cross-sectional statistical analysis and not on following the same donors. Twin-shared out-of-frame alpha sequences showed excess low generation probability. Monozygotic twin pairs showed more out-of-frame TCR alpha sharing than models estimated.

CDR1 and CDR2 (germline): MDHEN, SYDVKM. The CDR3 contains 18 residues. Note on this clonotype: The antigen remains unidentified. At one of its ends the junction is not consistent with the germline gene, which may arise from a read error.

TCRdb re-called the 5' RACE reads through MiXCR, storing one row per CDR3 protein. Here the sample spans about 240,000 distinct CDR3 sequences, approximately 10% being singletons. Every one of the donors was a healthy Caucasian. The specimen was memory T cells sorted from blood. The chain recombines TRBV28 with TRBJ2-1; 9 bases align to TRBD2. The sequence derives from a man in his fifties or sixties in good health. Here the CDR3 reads CSSSSPRSGSGSYNEQFF. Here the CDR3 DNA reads TGTTCCAGCAGTTCCCCCCGTAGCGGGAGTGGCTCCTACAATGAGCAGTTCTTC.